This TCR beta chain comes out of a study of spatial heterogeneity in lung cancer. From the 5' RACE reads, TCRdb called clonotypes with MiXCR, one entry per CDR3 protein. The sample consists of 50,000 to 65,000 distinct CDR3 sequences, roughly 7.9% of them appearing once. The trim removed 0 bases at V and 8 bases at J, leaving 15 bases unmatched. Per germline, CDR1 LNHNV and CDR2 YYDKDF (reference sequence). The CDR3 loop spans 18 amino acids. Stated time point: sample taken at primary tumor resection. No cell sorting; template was whole RNA from tumor, lung tissue or PBMC. This receptor was obtained from a female donor with early-stage non-small cell lung cancer. J is TRBJ1-4 and V is TRBV15; 7 nucleotides line up with TRBD1. The sequencing used PBMCs, collected at surgery. Here the CDR3 DNA reads TGTGCCACCAGCAGAGATCCTTATTCGAGACAGGGTAGGGAAAAACTGTTTTTT. Amino acid sequence: CATSRDPYSRQGREKLFF.